This TCR beta chain comes out of a study of vaccination and CD4 T cells after COVID-19. Study-level results: In convalescent patients, a median approximately 86% of reactive clones appeared only post-vaccination.

The CDR3 covers 16 residues. Germline CDR1 DFQATT, CDR2 SNEGSKA (reference sequence). Deletions cut 3 bases from V and 7 bases from J, with 22 bases between. An Oncomine TCR Beta short-read assay was used to sequence the DNA from cultured CD4+ T cells. The template was genomic DNA from cultured CD4+ T cells. TCRdb reprocessed the PCR reads with MiXCR, giving one entry per CDR3 protein. Seen here are 6,900 or so distinct CDR3 sequences, around 33% observed once, and the top ten hold around 9.9%. Treatment noted: roughly 10-day PBMC culture with coronavirus spike peptide pools or control peptides (ViraFEST assay). It was before the COVID-19 pandemic (2011-2018) that the unexposed donor's CD4+ T cells were collected. Culture proceeded for roughly ten days, and CD4+ T cells were then isolated by negative selection. In the case of this clonotype: Antigen: not known.

This clonotype was sampled from a human donor in good health. The chain joins TRBV20-1 to TRBJ1-5, with D perhaps TRBD1 (6 bases). Input material: CD4+ T cells from blood, cultured in vitro. The CDR3 sequence is CSARYPRGGVGQPQHF. CDR3 DNA sequence: TGCAGTGCTAGGTACCCGAGGGGGGGGGTCGGGCAGCCCCAGCATTTT.